This T cell receptor beta chain was obtained from a study of T cells after yellow fever vaccination. Whole-study results and caveats: The study re-detected most primary-vaccination clones after the booster (96% CD4, 88% CD8). Abundant bulk-derived clonotypes could contaminate FACS-sorted repertoires.

TCRdb itself ran the 5' RACE reads through MiXCR, one entry per CDR3 protein. The sample shows 250,000 or so distinct CDR3 sequences, roughly 4% of them seen only once. The CDR3 runs 13 residues. Trimming cost V 3 bases and J 7 bases, with 16 bases left between them. Germline lookup yields CDR1 DFQATT and CDR2 SNEGSKA (reference sequence). The sample holds many counts of this clonotype. What it binds is not known. Here the sequenced sample was PBMCs, taken 15 days after the yellow fever booster vaccination. This TCR was sampled from a man between 18 and 29 years old who received the YFV17D yellow fever vaccine. This chain uses TRBV20-1 with TRBJ2-7; D is uncertain. The CDR3 DNA reads TGCAGTGCTAGTACTCCTACATGGCGAGAGCAGTACGTC. Its translation: CSASTPTWREQYV.